The next 25 T cell receptor beta chains were all read from a single sample in a study of control samples from healthy donors and cancer patients. TCRdb's copy holds only in-frame clones and misses some; the assay was immunoSEQ multiplex PCR. The data contain fewer than 20,000 clones, roughly 80% of them singletons. The sequenced sample consisted of PBMCs. The origin of the receptors is an elderly man with head and neck cancer.

This chain uses TRBV7-9 with TRBJ1-5; no firm D call. Germline-derived CDR1 and CDR2 are SEHNR and FQNEAQ (reference sequence). The length of the CDR3 is 17 residues. Between the trimmed V and J ends, which lost 5 bases and 4 bases, there was a span of 21 bases. CDR3 sequence reads: CASSPPSSPNGNQPQHF. CDR3 sequence (DNA): TGTGCCAGCAGCCCTCCGTCGTCTCCTAACGGGAATCAGCCCCAGCATTTT.

The rearrangement links TRBV19 to TRBJ2-5; TRBD1 matches at 9 bases. Germline CDR1 reads LNHDA; CDR2 reads SQIVND (reference sequence). This CDR3 spans 15 amino acids. Losses at the gene ends were 3 bases for V and 5 bases for J; bases not matched to a gene: 7. The CDR3 loop is CASSISQGAWETQYF. The CDR3 region has the DNA TGTGCCAGTAGTATTTCACAGGGGGCATGGGAGACCCAGTACTTC.

This chain connects TRBV4-3 to TRBJ2-7, with 10 bases that match TRBD1. Per the germline V gene, CDR1 is LGHNA and CDR2 is YSLEER. Losses at the gene ends were 0 bases for V and 2 bases for J; bases not matched to a gene: 1. The CDR3 has 15 residues. CDR3 region: CASSQDGTGAYEQYF. The CDR3 DNA reads TGCGCCAGCAGCCAAGATGGGACAGGGGCCTACGAGCAGTACTTC.

The chain combines TRBV4-1 with TRBJ1-3; perhaps TRBD1 as D (5 bases). The CDR3 runs 18 residues. The V gene lost 4 bases and the J gene lost 3 bases, with 22 bases spanning the gap. Per the germline V gene, CDR1 is MGHRA and CDR2 is YSYEKL. The CDR3 nucleotides are TGCGCCAGCAGCCCTCGGATGACAGACCCCTATAGTGGAAACACCATATATTTT. Translated, it gives CASSPRMTDPYSGNTIYF.

Note on this clone: Different DNA sequences within this sample yield the same CDR3. The CDR3: CASSQDGLGFNSPLHF. The CDR3 coding sequence is TGCGCCAGCAGCCAAGATGGGTTAGGCTTTAATTCACCCCTCCACTTT. The chain employs TRBV4-1 and TRBJ1-6; D unclear. Germline values: CDR1 MGHRA, CDR2 YSYEKL. The V end was cut by 0 bases, the J end by 6 bases, with 12 bases between. The CDR3 contains 16 residues.

V gene TRBV19 combines with J gene TRBJ2-1, with TRBD2 identical over 8 bases. The germline V gene encodes CDR1 LNHDA and CDR2 SQIVND (reference sequence). CDR3 length: 15 amino acids. The V gene end was trimmed by 2 bases and the J gene end by 4 bases; junction bases not matched to a gene: 4. CDR3 residues: CASSIYGTSYNEQFF. The CDR3 region has the DNA TGTGCCAGTAGTATATACGGGACTAGTTACAATGAGCAGTTCTTC.

The J gene is TRBJ1-5, the V gene TRBV4-1, with 10 bases lining up with TRBD1. With 2 bases clipped from V and 6 bases from J, the junction kept 4 bases outside the gene matches. Germline assignment: CDR1 MGHRA and CDR2 YSYEKL. This CDR3 spans 15 amino acids. CDR3 coding DNA: TGCGCCAGCAGCCAACAGACAGGGGGCGGTCAGCCCCAGCATTTT. Translation: CASSQQTGGGQPQHF.

This chain links TRBV29-1 with TRBJ2-7; possibly TRBD1 for D (6 bases). The CDR3 has 13 amino acids. Germline assignment: CDR1 SQVTM and CDR2 ANQGSEA. V was shortened by 5 bases and J by 0 bases, with 11 bases between the two germline ends. The CDR3 region is CSVKTGTSYEQYF. The CDR3, as DNA: TGCAGCGTTAAGACAGGAACCTCCTACGAGCAGTACTTC.

This sequence joins TRBV11-2 and TRBJ1-1; TRBD1 agrees at 7 bases. CDR1 and CDR2 from the germline V gene are SGHAT and FQNNGV. V gave up 1 base and J gave up 0 bases; unmatched junction bases: 2. CDR3 length equals 15 residues. CDR3 region: CASSLGQGLNTEAFF. The CDR3, as DNA: TGTGCCAGCAGCTTAGGACAGGGTTTGAACACTGAAGCTTTCTTT.

This clone was recorded only once. The chain recombines TRBV24-1 with TRBJ1-3; D is uncertain. The CDR3 is 14 amino acids. Germline V gene sequence: CDR1 KGHDR, CDR2 SFDVKD. V was shortened by 5 bases and J by 1 base, with 8 bases between the two germline ends. The CDR3 region is CATSGSLSGNTIYF. The CDR3 DNA is TGTGCCACCAGTGGATCACTATCTGGAAACACCATATATTTT.

This clone showed up just once. The V and J genes are TRBV5-1 and TRBJ2-7; D is unclear. The V gene's germline CDR1 is SGHRS and CDR2 YFSETQ. Trimming took off 0 bases at V and 2 bases at J, with 6 bases between the two ends. This CDR3 contains 13 residues. This chain's CDR3 is CASSLGRAYEQYF. The CDR3 coding sequence is TGCGCCAGCAGCTTGGGTAGGGCCTACGAGCAGTACTTC.

The chain combines TRBV5-1 with TRBJ2-5; TRBD1 matches at 9 bases. CDR1 SGHRS and CDR2 YFSETQ come from the germline V gene. V was clipped by 4 bases and J by 0 bases; unmatched bases: 7. The CDR3 sequence is 16 residues long. The chain's CDR3 is CASSKTGGTYQETQYF. The CDR3 nucleotides read TGCGCCAGCAGCAAAACAGGGGGCACCTACCAAGAGACCCAGTACTTC.

The rearrangement links TRBV3-1 (or the pseudogene TRBV3-2) to TRBJ1-1; 9 nucleotides line up with TRBD1. The V and J ends lost 7 bases and 4 bases, in that order; junction bases with no gene match: 7. Germline CDR1 and CDR2: LGHDT and YNNKEL (reference sequence). The CDR3 is 14 amino acids. For the CDR3, the DNA is TGTGCCAGCATCCTACAGGGGGCTGGCACTGAAGCTTTCTTT. It specifies CASILQGAGTEAFF.

The V and J genes are TRBV7-3 and TRBJ2-5; 7 nucleotides agree with TRBD2. The germline gives CDR1 SGHTA, CDR2 FQGTGA. V lost 4 bases to trimming and J lost 4 bases; unmatched junction nucleotides: 9. The CDR3 is made up of 15 amino acids. The CDR3 region has the DNA TGTGCCAGCAGCTCGACGGGGGGAGGCTTAGAGACCCAGTACTTC. Translated, it gives CASSSTGGGLETQYF.

The CDR3 here is CASSLSGGQTDTQYF. In DNA form, the CDR3 reads TGTGCCAGCAGCTTGTCAGGTGGGCAGACAGATACGCAGTATTTT. The chain carries TRBV5-4 and TRBJ2-3, with unresolved D. In germline, CDR1 is SGHNT, CDR2 YYREEE (reference sequence). The CDR3 is 15 residues long. Trimming removed 1 base at V and 3 bases at J, with 12 bases between.

The chain links TRBV21-1 to TRBJ2-1; TRBD1 is taken as the D call from the table, unchecked against the DNA. TRBV21-1 corresponds to a pseudogene. This CDR3 has 19 amino acids. CDR3 sequence (DNA): TGTGCCAGCAGCACCCTCGAGACCAATGGGGGCCTTCAGACAAATGAGCAGTTCTTC. It specifies CASSTLETNGGLQTNEQFF.

J is TRBJ2-3 and V is TRBV6-5, with TRBD2 matching 16 bases. The CDR3 has 15 residues. Germline V CDR1 and CDR2: MNHEY, SVGAGI. V was clipped by 6 bases and J by 9 bases; unmatched bases: 6. The CDR3 DNA sequence: TGTGCCAGCAGCGTTGGGACTAGCGGGGGGGTAACGCAGTATTTT. Its translation is CASSVGTSGGVTQYF.

The V call is TRBV7-9, the J call TRBJ2-1; D not resolved. V dropped 1 base and J dropped 14 bases, with 9 bases sitting between them. The CDR3 length is 11 residues. Germline CDR1 and CDR2: SEHNR and FQNEAQ (reference sequence). The CDR3, as DNA: TGTGCCAGCAGCTTAGGACAAGAGGAGTTCTTC. Translating gives CASSLGQEEFF.

The rearrangement uses TRBV7-2 and TRBJ2-2, with TRBD2 matching over 10 bases. V dropped 5 bases and J dropped 4; count of bases not matched to a gene: 10. CDR3 length: 17 residues. CDR1 and CDR2 (germline): SGHTA, FQGNSA. The CDR3, as DNA: TGTGCCAGCAGCCCGCAAGCGGGAGGGCCTAGCACCGGGGAGCTGTTTTTT. It is translated as CASSPQAGGPSTGELFF.

The V call is TRBV2, the J call TRBJ2-5, with a possible D match to TRBD2 (5 bases). Germline CDR1 and CDR2: SNHLY and FYNNEI. Trimming shortened V by 10 bases and J by 7 bases, and 19 bases separated the two germline ends. The length of the CDR3 is 13 residues. In DNA, the CDR3 is TGTGCCATCCCTGGCACAACCCGGGGGACCCAGTACTTC. It encodes CAIPGTTRGTQYF.

This clone was counted only a few times. This sequence joins TRBV11-2 and TRBJ2-6; D not resolved. Germline loops: CDR1 SGHAT, CDR2 FQNNGV. CDR3 size: 12 residues. Trimming shortened V by 5 bases and J by 2 bases, and 1 base separated the two germline ends. The CDR3 reads CASSPGANVLTF. The CDR3, as DNA: TGTGCCAGCAGCCCTGGGGCCAACGTCCTGACTTTC.

J is TRBJ2-7 and V is TRBV2; the D is unclear. Germline lookup yields CDR1 SNHLY and CDR2 FYNNEI. Trimming left V 1 base short and J 2 bases short, with 9 bases between. CDR3 length: 14 amino acids. The chain's CDR3 is CASSEGTQTYEQYF. The CDR3 nucleotides read TGTGCCAGCAGTGAAGGGACCCAGACCTACGAGCAGTACTTC.

CDR3 loop: CASSLTTRVGEGSPLHF. The CDR3 DNA follows: TGTGCCAGCAGCTTAACCACGAGGGTCGGAGAAGGTTCACCCCTCCACTTT. V usage is TRBV7-2 and J usage is TRBJ1-6, with no clear D. The length of the CDR3 is 17 residues. V gave up 2 bases and J gave up 9 bases, with 20 bases separating them. Germline lookup yields CDR1 SGHTA and CDR2 FQGNSA.

This chain's CDR3 is CASIVAGGSYNEQFF. CDR3 DNA: TGTGCCAGCATAGTAGCGGGGGGTTCCTACAATGAGCAGTTCTTC. The chain couples TRBV6-5 to TRBJ2-1, with 10 bases aligning to TRBD2. The CDR3 spans 15 residues. Trimming removed 7 bases from V and 1 base from J; junction bases left unmatched: 4. Germline V lookup: CDR1 MNHEY, CDR2 SVGAGI.

The rearrangement links TRBV6-5 to TRBJ1-1, with 10 bases identical to TRBD1. Germline trimming cut 5 bases from V and 3 bases from J; bases unmatched to any gene: 6. The CDR3 has 15 amino acids. Germline V gene data show CDR1 as MNHEY and CDR2 as SVGAGI. CDR3 loop: CASSPWTGGDTEAFF. In DNA, the CDR3 is TGTGCCAGCAGTCCCTGGACAGGGGGGGACACTGAAGCTTTCTTT.